These T cell receptor beta chains were read from a single sample in a study of cytomegalovirus exposure and HLA in healthy donors. Produced via immunoSEQ multiplex PCR; TCRdb's table is partial and in-frame only. The table records roughly 100,000 clones, approximately 80% of them present only once. Material: PBMCs. These TCRs come from a woman aged 40 to 50 in good health and CMV-seronegative. Both conserved end residues are part of each CDR3. A D gene is named only where the DNA matches it firmly. Only part of the rows carry a size: once, few, many, or a class if the clone is expanded.

. | . | TRBJ2-2 | TRBV18 | CASSPDTGELFF | TGTGCCAGCTCACCCGACACCGGGGAGCTGTTTTTT
TRBD1 | . | TRBJ1-5 | TRBV5-6 | CASSWGQANQPQHF | TGTGCCAGCAGCTGGGGACAGGCCAATCAGCCCCAGCATTTT
. | . | TRBJ2-3 | TRBV7-2 | CASRPTQGLNTQYF | TGTGCCAGCAGACCTACGCAGGGGTTAAATACGCAGTATTTT
. | once | TRBJ1-1 | TRBV12-5 | CASGPGGGAFF | TGTGCTAGTGGTCCCGGGGGGGGAGCTTTCTTT
TRBD1 | . | TRBJ1-2 | TRBV28 | CASSSQGQADYYGYTF | TGTGCCAGCAGTTCGCAAGGACAGGCAGATTACTATGGCTACACCTTC
. | . | TRBJ2-7 | TRBV9 | CASSPPGSLPYEQYF | TGTGCCAGCAGCCCCCCTGGGAGCCTTCCTTACGAGCAGTACTTC
. | . | TRBJ2-1 | TRBV6-1 | CASSEMWEGGQNEQFF | TGTGCCAGCAGTGAAATGTGGGAGGGGGGTCAAAATGAGCAGTTCTTC
. | few | TRBJ2-1 | TRBV6-5 | CASSSRVSSYNEQFF | TGTGCCAGCAGCTCCAGGGTTAGCTCCTACAATGAGCAGTTCTTC
TRBD2 | once | TRBJ2-1 | TRBV2 | CATLTSGGVDKQFF | TGTGCCACCTTGACTAGCGGGGGGGTCGATAAGCAGTTCTTC
. | few | TRBJ2-7 | TRBV9 | CASSGGGLLAEQYF | TGTGCCAGCAGCGGAGGCGGCCTCCTAGCCGAGCAGTACTTC
TRBD1 | . | TRBJ2-1 | TRBV2 | CASKVDRGAHEQFF | TGTGCCAGCAAAGTAGACAGGGGGGCTCATGAGCAGTTCTTC
. | . | TRBJ1-5 | TRBV19 | CASTWDSYSNQPQHF | TGTGCCAGTACTTGGGACTCCTATAGCAATCAGCCCCAGCATTTT
. | . | TRBJ1-3 | TRBV10-3 | CAINSGAGGNTIYF | TGTGCCATCAATTCAGGAGCGGGAGGAAACACCATATATTTT
. | . | TRBJ1-2 | TRBV18 | CASSPPRIANYGYTF | TGTGCCAGCTCACCACCGCGCATTGCTAACTATGGCTACACCTTC
. | . | TRBJ2-7 | TRBV5-6 | CASSSTRTEQYF | TGTGCCAGCAGCTCGACTAGGACCGAGCAGTACTTC
TRBD1 | . | TRBJ1-1 | TRBV29-1 | CSVVRLWGQGNTEAFF | TGCAGCGTTGTAAGGCTGTGGGGACAGGGGAACACTGAAGCTTTCTTT
TRBD2 | . | TRBJ2-1 | TRBV9 | CASHDGFEKLAGVGNEQFF | TGTGCCAGCCATGACGGGTTTGAGAAACTAGCGGGAGTGGGTAATGAGCAGTTCTTC
. | . | TRBJ1-2 | TRBV4-2 | CASSQVDGGDYGYTF | TGTGCCAGCAGCCAAGTAGACGGAGGAGACTATGGCTACACCTTC
TRBD1 | . | TRBJ2-7 | TRBV7-9 | CASSSGQGPEQYF | TGTGCCAGCAGCTCGGGACAGGGGCCCGAGCAGTACTTC
. | . | TRBJ2-5 | TRBV5-1 | CASSLRFSETQYF | TGCGCCAGCAGCTTGCGGTTTTCGGAGACCCAGTACTTC
TRBD2 | . | TRBJ2-7 | TRBV29-1 | CSVPSSGLAGGPSLYEQYF | TGCAGCGTTCCAAGCTCAGGACTAGCGGGAGGGCCATCTTTGTACGAGCAGTACTTC
TRBD1 | . | TRBJ2-7 | TRBV5-1 | CASSLAPLQGTSYEQYF | TGCGCCAGCAGCTTGGCGCCCTTACAGGGGACCTCCTACGAGCAGTACTTC
. | . | TRBJ1-1 | TRBV7-6 | CASSLGGPGGVAEAFF | TGTGCCAGCAGCTTAGGGGGGCCGGGGGGCGTAGCTGAAGCTTTCTTT
. | . | TRBJ2-7 | TRBV28 | CASSFRRGEQYF | TGTGCCAGCAGTTTTCGACGCGGCGAGCAGTACTTC
. | . | TRBJ1-5 | TRBV19 | CASSHRTNRVSNQPQHF | TGTGCCAGTAGCCACCGAACTAACAGGGTCAGCAATCAGCCCCAGCATTTT
. | . | TRBJ1-5 | TRBV2 | CASSEARAQQPQHF | TGTGCCAGCAGTGAGGCCAGGGCACAGCAGCCCCAGCATTTT
TRBD2 | . | TRBJ2-1 | TRBV7-6 | CASSHGLREASYNEQFF | TGTGCCAGCAGCCACGGGCTGCGGGAGGCTTCCTACAATGAGCAGTTCTTC
TRBD2 | . | TRBJ2-2 | TRBV5-4 | CASSPIGRESTGELFF | TGTGCCAGCAGTCCCATTGGGCGGGAGAGTACCGGGGAGCTGTTTTTT
TRBD2 | . | TRBJ2-7 | TRBV11-1 | CASSLVSGLEGYEQYF | TGTGCCAGCAGCTTAGTATCGGGACTAGAGGGCTACGAGCAGTACTTC
. | . | TRBJ2-1 | TRBV5-1 | CASSKTLASERRNEQFF | TGCGCCAGCAGCAAAACCTTAGCGTCGGAGCGAAGGAATGAGCAGTTCTTC
. | . | TRBJ2-7 | TRBV29-1 | CSVAKGYEQYF | TGCAGCGTTGCGAAGGGGTACGAGCAGTACTTC
. | . | TRBJ2-3 | TRBV4-1 | CASSQRGGREPSTDTQYF | TGCGCCAGCAGCCAAAGGGGAGGCCGGGAACCTAGCACAGATACGCAGTATTTT
. | . | TRBJ2-7 | TRBV29-1 | CSVEDWTQGPSYEQYF | TGCAGCGTTGAAGATTGGACCCAGGGCCCCTCCTACGAGCAGTACTTC
. | . | TRBJ2-7 | TRBV6-1 | CASSPRWGEAYEQYF | TGTGCCAGCAGTCCCAGATGGGGAGAAGCCTACGAGCAGTACTTC
. | once | TRBJ2-1 | TRBV20-1 | CSALAGEVQFF | TGCAGTGCTCTCGCCGGGGAGGTGCAGTTCTTC
TRBD2 | . | TRBJ2-2 | TRBV11-2 | CASSPRSGREASGELFF | TGTGCCAGCAGCCCCCGCTCGGGGCGGGAGGCGTCCGGGGAGCTGTTTTTT
. | . | TRBJ1-1 | TRBV5-4 | CASSFGGETEAFF | TGTGCCAGCAGCTTTGGGGGCGAAACTGAAGCTTTCTTT
. | . | TRBJ2-7 | TRBV2 | CASSSFWSQQYF | TGTGCCAGCAGTTCGTTTTGGAGTCAGCAGTACTTC
TRBD2 | . | TRBJ2-1 | TRBV9 | CASSVGPAGVYEQFF | TGTGCCAGCAGCGTAGGCCCAGCGGGAGTCTATGAGCAGTTCTTC
. | . | TRBJ2-3 | TRBV29-1 | CSAPGRATDTQYF | TGCAGCGCTCCCGGGCGGGCCACAGATACGCAGTATTTT
TRBD1 | few | TRBJ2-5 | TRBV18 | CASTGGSYQETQYF | TGTGCCAGTACAGGGGGCTCGTACCAAGAGACCCAGTACTTC
TRBD2 | once | TRBJ2-3 | TRBV7-8 | CASSSREGRSDTQYF | TGTGCCAGCAGCTCCCGGGAGGGGAGGAGTGATACGCAGTATTTT
TRBD1 | . | TRBJ1-2 | TRBV14 | CASRGQGYGYTF | TGTGCCAGCAGGGGACAGGGCTATGGCTACACCTTC
. | . | TRBJ1-2 | TRBV28 | CASSSSRGQINGYTF | TGTGCCAGCAGTTCGTCTCGTGGACAGATTAATGGCTACACCTTC
. | few | TRBJ2-3 | TRBV7-3 | CASSISGSTDTQYF | TGTGCCAGCAGCATTAGCGGTAGCACAGATACGCAGTATTTT
. | . | TRBJ2-2 | TRBV5-6 | CASSQGLYTGELFF | TGTGCCAGCAGCCAGGGACTTTACACCGGGGAGCTGTTTTTT
TRBD1 | once | TRBJ1-3 | TRBV28 | CASSPGTVSGNTIYF | TGTGCCAGCAGTCCCGGGACAGTCTCTGGAAACACCATATATTTT
. | . | TRBJ1-5 | TRBV19 | CASTPTGYQPQHF | TGTGCCAGTACCCCGACAGGCTATCAGCCCCAGCATTTT
TRBD1 | . | TRBJ2-7 | TRBV19 | CASGTGNYEQYF | TGTGCCAGCGGGACAGGGAACTACGAGCAGTACTTC
. | . | TRBJ2-7 | TRBV27 | CASSLQGTYEQYF | TGTGCCAGCAGTCTACAGGGCACCTACGAGCAGTACTTC
. | few | TRBJ1-1 | TRBV2 | CASSFQSVERARTEAFF | TGTGCCAGCAGTTTTCAATCAGTGGAGAGGGCTCGTACTGAAGCTTTCTTT